This T cell receptor beta chain emerged from a study of blood T cells in healthy people across ages. Trimming cost V 4 bases and J 8 bases; bases outside gene matches: 6. The CDR3 has 14 residues. A sample-barcoded 5' primer and a J-beta primer mix were used in a second PCR of roughly 7 to 11 cycles. Tagging of each cDNA molecule was performed by a template-switch adaptor with 12 random nucleotides. Via MiXCR, TCRdb re-called the 5' RACE reads, giving one row per CDR3 protein. The table includes about 1.6 million distinct CDR3 sequences, roughly 32% detected once. The sample comprised blood. This receptor was taken from a woman in her 30s in good health. The chain joins TRBV12-3 or TRBV12-4 to TRBJ2-1, with TRBD1 identical over 9 bases. The CDR3 DNA follows: TGTGCCAGCAGTTGTAGGGACAGGGTTGATGAGCAGTTCTTC. It codes for CASSCRDRVDEQFF.